Listed below are T cell receptor beta chains from one sample, sequenced in a study of blood T cell repertoires in COVID-19. Assay used: immunoSEQ multiplex PCR; TCRdb lists only in-frame clones, some missing. This repertoire shows about 300,000 clones, around 86% found once; its top ten account for 1% to 1.5%. Sample: peripheral blood. These receptors originate from a man aged 70-80 years with acute or convalescent COVID-19. Both conserved end residues are part of each CDR3. The D gene is left open where the match is weak. Rows may omit the clone size; those that give it use once, few, many or a size class.

TRBJ2-2	TRBV9	-	-	CASSVSWGSNTGELFF	TGTGCCAGCAGCGTATCCTGGGGCAGCAACACCGGGGAGCTGTTTTTT
TRBJ1-1	TRBV7-6	-	-	CASTTQAGTEAFF	TGTGCCAGCACCACGCAAGCAGGCACTGAAGCTTTCTTT
TRBJ2-3	TRBV9	TRBD2	-	CASSVTSGSADTQYF	TGTGCCAGCAGCGTAACTAGCGGGAGCGCAGATACGCAGTATTTT
TRBJ2-1	TRBV4-2	-	once	CASSLQRVNNEQFF	TGTGCCAGCAGCCTCCAGAGGGTCAACAATGAGCAGTTCTTC
TRBJ2-1	TRBV12-3/TRBV12-4	TRBD1	once	CASRRDRGNEQFF	TGTGCCAGCAGGCGGGACAGGGGTAATGAGCAGTTCTTC
TRBJ2-5	TRBV6-2/TRBV6-3	-	-	CASSRGGVGRRETQYF	TGTGCCAGCAGCCGTGGCGGGGTAGGTCGTCGAGAGACCCAGTACTTC
TRBJ1-1	TRBV10-2	-	-	CASRRTLSGFGSFF	TGCGCCAGCAGGAGGACCCTTTCAGGGTTCGGGTCTTTCTTT
TRBJ2-1	TRBV6-5	TRBD2	-	CASSVSGRGVEQFF	TGTGCCAGCAGCGTTAGCGGGAGAGGCGTTGAGCAGTTCTTC
TRBJ2-5	TRBV9	TRBD2	-	CASSLSGGARETQYF	TGTGCCAGCAGCCTTAGCGGGGGGGCACGTGAGACCCAGTACTTC
TRBJ1-1	TRBV6-6	TRBD1	-	CASSGPRDRDTEAFF	TGTGCCAGCAGTGGGCCGCGGGACAGGGACACTGAAGCTTTCTTT
TRBJ2-3	TRBV6-5	TRBD1	-	CASSRGTGGADTQYF	TGTGCCAGCAGTCGCGGGACAGGGGGCGCAGATACGCAGTATTTT
TRBJ1-6	TRBV18	-	-	CASSGGFPEDSPLHF	TGTGCCAGCTCCGGGGGATTTCCAGAGGATTCACCCCTCCACTTT
TRBJ2-7	TRBV18	-	-	CASSLAGGGGNEQYF	TGTGCCAGCTCACTTGCCGGAGGGGGGGGCAACGAGCAGTACTTC
TRBJ2-1	TRBV29-1	-	-	CSGRPPGRARSNEQFF	TGCAGCGGCCGACCACCCGGTCGAGCAAGGAGCAATGAGCAGTTCTTC
TRBJ2-5	TRBV5-8	-	-	CASSYGVETQYF	TGTGCCAGCAGCTACGGGGTGGAGACCCAGTACTTC
TRBJ2-7	TRBV28	TRBD1	-	CASSSRQGISYEQYF	TGTGCCAGCAGTAGTAGACAGGGTATCTCCTACGAGCAGTACTTC
TRBJ1-5	TRBV5-6	-	-	CASSFGPDQPQHF	TGTGCCAGCAGCTTTGGCCCCGATCAGCCCCAGCATTTT
TRBJ1-2	TRBV11-1	TRBD1	-	CASSLTGTVGRHGYTF	TGTGCCAGCAGCTTAACAGGGACAGTCGGACGACATGGCTACACCTTC
TRBJ2-7	TRBV5-1	TRBD1	-	CASSLGQGRSYEQYF	TGCGCCAGCAGCTTGGGACAGGGACGAAGCTACGAGCAGTACTTC
TRBJ2-3	TRBV30	-	-	CAWSSGQFTDTQYF	TGTGCCTGGAGTAGCGGACAGTTCACAGATACGCAGTATTTT